The source of this TCR beta chain is a study of CD4 and CD8 cells across lung adenocarcinoma regions. CDR1 MNHNS and CDR2 SASEGT come from the germline V gene. CDR3 size: 11 residues. TCRdb recomputed calls from the PCR reads with MiXCR, one row per CDR3 protein. The table records several thousand distinct CDR3 sequences, 50% of them present only once. The sample consisted of CD4+ T cells from the margin of a lung tumor. This TCR was sampled from a male donor with lung adenocarcinoma. The CD4 and CD8 labels of this study may be unreliable. The rearrangement uses TRBV6-1 and TRBJ2-1; 8 positions match TRBD2. The J call may be faulty, since TRBJ2-7 better matches the DNA end. The CDR3 region is CASGLALEQYF. DNA of the CDR3: TGTGCCAGCGGACTAGCCCTCGAGCAGTACTTC.